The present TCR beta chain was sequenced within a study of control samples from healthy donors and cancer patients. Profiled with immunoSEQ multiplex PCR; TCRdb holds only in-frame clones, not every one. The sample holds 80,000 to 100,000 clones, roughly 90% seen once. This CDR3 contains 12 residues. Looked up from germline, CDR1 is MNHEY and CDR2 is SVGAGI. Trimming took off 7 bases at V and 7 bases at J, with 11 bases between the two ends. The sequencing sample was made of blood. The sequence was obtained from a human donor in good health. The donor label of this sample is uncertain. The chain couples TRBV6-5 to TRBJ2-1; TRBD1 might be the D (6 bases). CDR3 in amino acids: CASIGTQNEQFF. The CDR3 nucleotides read TGTGCCAGCATTGGGACACAGAATGAGCAGTTCTTC.